Listed below are T cell receptor beta chains from one sample, sequenced in a study of blood T cell repertoires in COVID-19. TCRdb's table, derived via immunoSEQ multiplex PCR, lists solely in-frame clones and lacks some. The sample carries 25,000 to 35,000 clones, approximately 84% recorded once. Material: peripheral blood. These receptors originate from a woman aged 55-69 years with acute or convalescent COVID-19. Each CDR3 is given with its conserved first and last residue. Rows may omit the clone size; those that give it use once, few, many or a size class.

CASSRRGTGANVLTF	once	TRBV14
CASSFQETGDGYTF	NA	TRBV5-1
CASSRGGAGETQYF	NA	TRBV5-1
CASSSPVSGANVLTF	NA	TRBV5-5
CASSPPRSTDTQYF	NA	TRBV28
CAISERLALGEQFF	NA	TRBV10-3
CASRIQGQSNQPQHF	NA	TRBV19
CASSLNAGQETQYF	NA	TRBV28
CASSFRRGNNSPLHF	NA	TRBV7-2
CASSLNSGGTETQYF	NA	TRBV11-2
CASSYGQGRDYGYTF	few	TRBV6-6
CSVGLAPGGETQYF	once	TRBV29-1
CATEDRGQEKLFF	few	TRBV3-1/TRBV3-2
CASSEQGSTDTQYF	NA	TRBV2
CASSLIRGGGPSYGYTF	NA	TRBV28
CASSLLSADEKLFF	NA	TRBV19
CASTNVASQGAHQPQHF	NA	TRBV21-1
CASRVGGPLNEQFF	NA	TRBV6-5
CSVDLTGFGYEQYF	few	TRBV29-1
CASSPGISQTDTQYF	few	TRBV10-1
CASSSRGLEQFF	NA	TRBV21-1
CASSPSAGSLLSNEQYF	NA	TRBV18
CASSVAQTSGGTSETQYF	NA	TRBV7-9
CASKTLFKRGGINEQFF	NA	TRBV19
CASSLYGTGGGTEAFF	NA	TRBV27
CASSTSTSRNSPLHF	NA	TRBV9
CASSLAGTGETQYF	NA	TRBV7-8
CASSLRFSSGNTIYF	NA	TRBV6-5
CASSKGQGRRDQPQHF	few	TRBV19
CASVLGGRTGGYTF	NA	TRBV28
CASTAGTGGGGQPQHF	NA	TRBV19
CASSQGRGRSNEQFF	NA	TRBV3-1/TRBV3-2
CASSQFQGSGNTIYF	NA	TRBV3-1/TRBV3-2
CASSDFPTGGVWYGYTF	NA	TRBV6-4
CASSIRGQGGGYDSPLHF	NA	TRBV5-1
CASSFLGLGAFF	NA	TRBV7-2
CASSLWGLAGGPGELFF	NA	TRBV28
CAGGRGKDGYTF	once	TRBV30
CASSPMIGTGGTGELFF	NA	TRBV5-1
CASSISDRRHTEAFF	NA	TRBV5-1
CASSPHSGGRNIQYF	NA	TRBV5-5
CASSTSRSNQPQHF	NA	TRBV2
CASSEVGRTDTQYF	NA	TRBV6-1
CASGSPRRGQETQYF	NA	TRBV12-5
CASSRDLTGAYGYTF	NA	TRBV2
CASSRPRMVIRGYTF	many	TRBV19
CASNSWGVNTEAFF	NA	TRBV6-5
CASSSIQGRNTEAFF	NA	TRBV5-1
CAWSVHGGFVSTGELFF	NA	TRBV30
CASSFAIQGAIYF	NA	TRBV7-2
CASSSTGQVMDEQFF	NA	TRBV5-1
CASSPGQGYSRYTF	NA	TRBV3-1/TRBV3-2
CASSVLAEGYTF	NA	TRBV2
CASSFRGPNYGYTF	NA	TRBV5-6
CASSSPSSSSYEQYF	NA	TRBV6-5
CASSLGKPRDRADTQYF	NA	TRBV5-1
CASSMRQTNTEAFF	NA	TRBV19